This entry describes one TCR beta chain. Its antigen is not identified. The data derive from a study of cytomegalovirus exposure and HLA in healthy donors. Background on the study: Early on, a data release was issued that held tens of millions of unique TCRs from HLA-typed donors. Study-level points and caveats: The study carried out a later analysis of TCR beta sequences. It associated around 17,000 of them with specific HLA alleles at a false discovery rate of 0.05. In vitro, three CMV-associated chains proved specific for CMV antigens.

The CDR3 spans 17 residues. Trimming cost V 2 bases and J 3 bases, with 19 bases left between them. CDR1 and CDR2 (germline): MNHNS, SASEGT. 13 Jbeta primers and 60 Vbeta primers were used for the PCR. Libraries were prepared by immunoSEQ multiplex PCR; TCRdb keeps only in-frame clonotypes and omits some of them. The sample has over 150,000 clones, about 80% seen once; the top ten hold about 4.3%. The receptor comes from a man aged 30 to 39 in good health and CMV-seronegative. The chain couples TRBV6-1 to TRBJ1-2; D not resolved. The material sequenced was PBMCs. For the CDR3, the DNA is TGTGCCAGCAGTGAAATTCGGGCTCGGACCGGGGACTATGGCTACACCTTC. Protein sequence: CASSEIRARTGDYGYTF.